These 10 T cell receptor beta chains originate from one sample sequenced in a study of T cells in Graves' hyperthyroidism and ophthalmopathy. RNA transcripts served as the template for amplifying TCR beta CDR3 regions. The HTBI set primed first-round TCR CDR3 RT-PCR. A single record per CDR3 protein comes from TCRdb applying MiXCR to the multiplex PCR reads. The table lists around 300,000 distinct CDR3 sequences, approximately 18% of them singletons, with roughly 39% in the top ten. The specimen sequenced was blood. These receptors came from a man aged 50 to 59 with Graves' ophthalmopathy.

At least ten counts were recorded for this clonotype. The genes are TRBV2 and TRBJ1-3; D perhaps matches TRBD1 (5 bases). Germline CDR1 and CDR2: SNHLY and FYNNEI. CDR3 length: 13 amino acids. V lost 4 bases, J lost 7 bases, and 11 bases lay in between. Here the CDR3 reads CASSGDAGNTIYF. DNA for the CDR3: TGTGCCAGCAGTGGGGACGCCGGGAACACCATATATTTT.

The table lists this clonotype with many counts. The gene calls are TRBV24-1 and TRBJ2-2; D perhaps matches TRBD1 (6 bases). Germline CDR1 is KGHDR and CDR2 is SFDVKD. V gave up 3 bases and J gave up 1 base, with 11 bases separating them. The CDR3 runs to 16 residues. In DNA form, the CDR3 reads TGTGCCACCAGTGATCCGGAGACAGGGAACACCGGGGAGCTGTTTTTT. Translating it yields CATSDPETGNTGELFF.

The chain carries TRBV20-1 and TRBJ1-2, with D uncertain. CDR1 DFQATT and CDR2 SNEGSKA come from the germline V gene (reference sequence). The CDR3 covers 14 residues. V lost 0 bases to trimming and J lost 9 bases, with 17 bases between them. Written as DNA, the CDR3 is TGCAGTGCTAGAGACCCTGGTGTCGTCTTGCGCTACACCTTC. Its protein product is CSARDPGVVLRYTF.

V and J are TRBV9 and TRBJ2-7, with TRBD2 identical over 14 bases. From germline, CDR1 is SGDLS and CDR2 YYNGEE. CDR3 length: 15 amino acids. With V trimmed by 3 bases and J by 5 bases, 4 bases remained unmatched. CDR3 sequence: CASSEGLAGVHEQYF. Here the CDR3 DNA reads TGTGCCAGCAGCGAGGGACTAGCGGGAGTGCACGAGCAGTACTTC.

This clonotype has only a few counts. CDR3 residues: CAWSIGGAGETQYF. The CDR3 region has the DNA TGTGCCTGGAGTATTGGGGGCGCGGGGGAGACCCAGTACTTC. V gene TRBV30 combines with J gene TRBJ2-5; possibly TRBD1 or TRBD2 for D (6 bases each). V lost 2 bases, J lost 5 bases, and 15 bases lay in between. From germline, CDR1 is GTSNPN and CDR2 SVGIG (reference sequence). The CDR3 has 14 amino acids.

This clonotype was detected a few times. The CDR3 region has the DNA TGTGCCAGCAGCACACCAGGCTCTGGGGCCAACGTCCTGACTTTC. Its protein is CASSTPGSGANVLTF. This chain uses TRBV5-6 with TRBJ2-6; D not certain. The CDR3 runs to 15 residues. V was pared by 4 bases and J by 0 bases, with 8 bases between. Germline V CDR1 and CDR2: SGHDT, YYEEEE. Combining the CDR3 with reference TRBV5-6 and TRBJ2-6 gives the whole variable domain DAGVTQSPTHLIKTRGQQVTLRCSPKSGHDTVSWYQQALGQGPQFIFQYYEEEERQRGNFPDRFSGHQFPNYSSELNVNALLLGDSALYLCASSTPGSGANVLTFGAGSRLTVL.

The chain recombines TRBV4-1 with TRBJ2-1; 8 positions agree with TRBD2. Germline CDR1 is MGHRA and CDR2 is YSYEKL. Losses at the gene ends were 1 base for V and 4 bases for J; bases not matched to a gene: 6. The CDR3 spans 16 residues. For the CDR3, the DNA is TGCGCCAGCAGCCAAGTATTCCAGCGGGGGTACAATGAGCAGTTCTTC. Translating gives CASSQVFQRGYNEQFF.

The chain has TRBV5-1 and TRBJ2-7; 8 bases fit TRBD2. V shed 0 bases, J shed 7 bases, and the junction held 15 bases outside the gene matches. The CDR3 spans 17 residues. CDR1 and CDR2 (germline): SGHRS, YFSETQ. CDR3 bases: TGCGCCAGCAGCTTGGGGGTCCCGACTAGCGCCGAGAGGGAGCAGTACTTC. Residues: CASSLGVPTSAEREQYF.

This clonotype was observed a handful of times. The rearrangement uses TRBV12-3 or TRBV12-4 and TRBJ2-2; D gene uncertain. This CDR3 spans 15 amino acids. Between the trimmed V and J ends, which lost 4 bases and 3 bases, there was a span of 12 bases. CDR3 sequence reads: CASSSVSRYTGELFF. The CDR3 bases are TGTGCCAGCAGTTCCGTGTCCAGGTACACCGGGGAGCTGTTTTTT.

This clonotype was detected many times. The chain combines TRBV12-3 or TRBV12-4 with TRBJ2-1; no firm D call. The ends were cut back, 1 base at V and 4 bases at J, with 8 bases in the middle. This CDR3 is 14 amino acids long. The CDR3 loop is CASSLGGLYNEQFF. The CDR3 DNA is TGTGCCAGCAGTTTAGGCGGCTTATACAATGAGCAGTTCTTC.